This entry lists 16 T cell receptor beta chains sequenced from one sample in a study of siplizumab effects on memory and regulatory T cells. The assay was immunoSEQ multiplex PCR, and TCRdb's table has in-frame clones only and misses some. The profile shows some 99,000 clones, around 90% of them singletons. Sequencing used Tregs sorted from blood. These receptors came from a human donor in good health.

The chain couples TRBV7-9 to TRBJ1-4; D gene ambiguous. Germline V gene sequence: CDR1 SEHNR, CDR2 FQNEAQ (reference sequence). Trimming pared 2 bases from V and 5 bases from J, leaving 9 bases between. CDR3 length equals 14 residues. The CDR3 protein is CASSLMSGNEKLFF. The CDR3 DNA reads as TGTGCCAGCAGCTTAATGTCAGGAAATGAAAAACTGTTTTTT.

The chain joins TRBV5-1 to TRBJ1-2; maybe TRBD1 (6 bases). V gave up 4 bases and J gave up 4 bases, with 14 bases separating them. Germline CDR1 is SGHRS and CDR2 is YFSETQ. This CDR3 spans 14 amino acids. CDR3 in amino acids: CASSLTDSSYGYTF. Written as DNA, the CDR3 is TGCGCCAGCAGCCTTACGGACAGCTCCTATGGCTACACCTTC.

In DNA form, the CDR3 reads TGTGCCAGCTCACCAAAGGGGACAGGGTACTACGAGCAGTACTTC. Amino acid sequence: CASSPKGTGYYEQYF. The chain couples TRBV18 to TRBJ2-7; 9 bases line up with TRBD1. The V gene's germline CDR1 is KGHSH and CDR2 LQKENI. The junction had 5 bases not matched to a gene; V was cut back by 2 bases and J by 3 bases. The CDR3 sequence is 15 residues long.

V gene TRBV6-5 combines with J gene TRBJ2-7; no firm D call. The CDR3 spans 12 residues. The germline V gene has CDR1 MNHEY and CDR2 SVGAGI. CDR3 DNA: TGTGCTTCAACTGGGGTAGGCTACGAGCAGTACTTC. Protein sequence: CASTGVGYEQYF.

The chain employs TRBV6-6 and TRBJ2-7, with D perhaps matching TRBD1 (5 bases). V lost 6 bases to trimming and J lost 4 bases, with 13 bases between them. Germline CDR1 MNHNY, CDR2 SVGAGI (reference sequence). CDR3 size: 13 residues. DNA of the CDR3: TGTGCCAGCAGCTATGGGGCCAAGTACGAGCAGTACTTC. It specifies CASSYGAKYEQYF.

The V call is TRBV14, the J call TRBJ2-3; 11 bases are shared with TRBD2. The germline V gene has CDR1 SGHDN and CDR2 FVKESK. The CDR3 is 17 residues long. V was pared by 1 base and J by 4 bases, with 7 bases of the junction left unmatched. The CDR3 DNA sequence: TGTGCCAGCAGCCAAGGGACTAGCGGGTTCAGGTCAGATACGCAGTATTTT. Protein: CASSQGTSGFRSDTQYF.

This chain connects TRBV6-5 to TRBJ1-3; 8 bases map to TRBD1. The germline V gene has CDR1 MNHEY and CDR2 SVGAGI. This CDR3 has 15 amino acids. J was trimmed by 5 bases and V by 4 bases; bases with no gene match: 7. This CDR3 reads CASSSLPGGRNTIYF. The CDR3 DNA is TGTGCCAGCAGTTCACTCCCAGGGGGCCGAAACACCATATATTTT.

This chain joins TRBV28 and TRBJ1-2, with TRBD1 matching 12 bases. The V gene end was trimmed by 8 bases and the J gene end by 8 bases; junction bases not matched to a gene: 9. The CDR3 consists of 14 residues. The V gene's germline CDR1 is MDHEN and CDR2 SYDVKM. This chain's CDR3 is CASGPGQGAPGYTF. The CDR3 DNA reads as TGTGCCAGCGGCCCGGGACAGGGGGCGCCCGGCTACACCTTC.

This clone appeared once. The V call is TRBV4-1, the J call TRBJ1-2; TRBD1 matches 10 bases. V shed 4 bases, J shed 0 bases, and the junction held 2 bases outside the gene matches. This CDR3 is built from 15 residues. CDR1 MGHRA and CDR2 YSYEKL come from the germline V gene. CDR3 sequence reads: CASSRTGGSNYGYTF. The DNA of the CDR3 is TGCGCCAGCAGCCGGACAGGGGGTTCTAACTATGGCTACACCTTC.

The chain links TRBV5-1 to TRBJ2-7; the match to TRBD1 covers 8 bases. This CDR3 region has 14 residues. V lost 4 bases, J lost 0 bases, and 3 bases stayed unmatched. Germline lookup yields CDR1 SGHRS and CDR2 YFSETQ. In DNA, the CDR3 is TGCGCCAGCAGCACGACAGGGGCCTCCTACGAGCAGTACTTC. Protein: CASSTTGASYEQYF.

The chain couples TRBV6-6 to TRBJ2-7; D could derive from TRBD1 or TRBD2 (5 bases each). Trimming left V 5 bases short and J 0 bases short, with 17 bases between. Germline V lookup: CDR1 MNHNY, CDR2 SVGAGI (reference sequence). The CDR3 is 16 residues long. This chain's CDR3 is CASSPGLEGSSYEQYF. As DNA, the CDR3 is TGTGCCAGCAGTCCCGGTCTCGAGGGGTCCTCCTACGAGCAGTACTTC.

This chain links TRBV5-5 with TRBJ2-4; possible D gene TRBD2, 5 bases. Trimming took off 2 bases at V and 0 bases at J, with 15 bases between the two ends. Germline CDR1 reads SGHKS; CDR2 reads YYEKEE (reference sequence). This CDR3 comprises 17 residues. CDR3 region: CASSFTQDSLAKNIQYF. The CDR3 DNA follows: TGTGCCAGCAGCTTTACCCAGGACTCCTTAGCCAAAAACATTCAGTACTTC.

The V gene is TRBV14, the J gene TRBJ1-2, with TRBD1 identical over 8 bases. There are 13 residues in the CDR3. Losses at the gene ends were 6 bases for V and 8 bases for J; bases not matched to a gene: 8. Germline V lookup: CDR1 SGHDN, CDR2 FVKESK. CDR3 nucleotide sequence: TGTGCCAGCAGACCAACAGGGGGGCTCGGCTACACCTTC. As protein: CASRPTGGLGYTF.

The chain uses TRBV7-9 and TRBJ2-5; 8 positions match TRBD1. V dropped 1 base and J dropped 4; count of bases not matched to a gene: 11. Per the germline V gene, CDR1 is SEHNR and CDR2 is FQNEAQ (reference sequence). This CDR3 has 17 amino acids. The CDR3 DNA sequence: TGTGCCAGCAGCTTAGGCCGACAGGGGACATTTCGAGAGACCCAGTACTTC. Protein sequence: CASSLGRQGTFRETQYF.

The V and J genes are TRBV6-1 and TRBJ1-6; TRBD1 matches at 11 bases. The CDR3 loop spans 16 amino acids. Trimming at V came to 3 bases and at J to 3 bases, leaving 1 base not matched to a gene. Germline V gives CDR1 MNHNS, CDR2 SASEGT. DNA for the CDR3: TGTGCCAGCAGTGAGGACAGGGGGCTCTATAATTCACCCCTCCACTTT. This sequence encodes CASSEDRGLYNSPLHF.

The chain is built from TRBV6-6 and TRBJ2-1; D is perhaps TRBD2 (6 bases). The CDR3 loop spans 14 amino acids. V was clipped by 2 bases and J by 8 bases, with 13 bases between them. Germline lookup yields CDR1 MNHNY and CDR2 SVGAGI (reference sequence). The CDR3 loop reads CASSYGGGGYEQFF. CDR3 nucleotide sequence: TGTGCCAGCAGTTACGGTGGTGGGGGGTATGAGCAGTTCTTC.